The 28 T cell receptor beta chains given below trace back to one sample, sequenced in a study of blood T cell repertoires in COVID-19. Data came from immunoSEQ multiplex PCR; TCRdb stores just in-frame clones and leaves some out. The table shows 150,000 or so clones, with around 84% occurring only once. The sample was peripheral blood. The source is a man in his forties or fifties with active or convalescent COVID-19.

The CDR3 bases are TGCAGCGTTGAAGTCCTTACAGGGGGCTACTATGGCTACACCTTC. Protein: CSVEVLTGGYYGYTF. The chain carries TRBV29-1 and TRBJ1-2; the match to TRBD1 covers 9 bases. The ends lost 1 base at V and 3 bases at J; junction bases unmatched: 6. CDR1 is SQVTM, CDR2 ANQGSEA, per germline. The CDR3 runs to 15 residues.

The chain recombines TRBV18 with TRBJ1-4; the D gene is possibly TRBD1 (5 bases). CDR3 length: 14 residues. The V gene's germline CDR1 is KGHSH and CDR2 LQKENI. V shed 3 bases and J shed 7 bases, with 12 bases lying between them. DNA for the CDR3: TGTGCCAGCTCACCCCAGGGAACCCTTGAAAAACTGTTTTTT. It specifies CASSPQGTLEKLFF.

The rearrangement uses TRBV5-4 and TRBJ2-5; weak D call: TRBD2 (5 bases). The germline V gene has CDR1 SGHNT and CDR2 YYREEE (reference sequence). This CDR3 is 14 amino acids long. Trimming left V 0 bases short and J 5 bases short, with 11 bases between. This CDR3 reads CASSLGTGSETQYF. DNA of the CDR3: TGTGCCAGCAGCTTGGGGACTGGGAGCGAGACCCAGTACTTC. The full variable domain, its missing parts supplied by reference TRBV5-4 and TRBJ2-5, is ETGVTQSPTHLIKTRGQQVTLRCSSQSGHNTVSWYQQALGQGPQFIFQYYREEENGRGNFPPRFSGLQFPNYSSELNVNALELDDSALYLCASSLGTGSETQYFGPGTRLLVL.

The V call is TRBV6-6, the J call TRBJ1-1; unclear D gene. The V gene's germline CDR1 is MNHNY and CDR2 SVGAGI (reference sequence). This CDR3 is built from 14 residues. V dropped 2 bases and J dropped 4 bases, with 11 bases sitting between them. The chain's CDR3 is CASSYTTSATEAFF. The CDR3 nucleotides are TGTGCCAGCAGTTACACTACCAGTGCCACTGAAGCTTTCTTT.

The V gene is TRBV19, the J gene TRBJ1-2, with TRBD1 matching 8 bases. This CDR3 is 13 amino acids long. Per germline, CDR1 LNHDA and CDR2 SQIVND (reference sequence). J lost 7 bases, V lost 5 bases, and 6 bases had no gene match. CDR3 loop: CASSPTGVGGYTF. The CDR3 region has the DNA TGTGCCAGTAGTCCGACAGGGGTGGGTGGCTACACCTTC.

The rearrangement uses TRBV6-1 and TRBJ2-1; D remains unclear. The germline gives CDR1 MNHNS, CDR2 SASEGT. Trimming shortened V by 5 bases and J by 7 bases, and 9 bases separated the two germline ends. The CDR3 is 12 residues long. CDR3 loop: CASSPPANEQFF. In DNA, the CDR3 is TGTGCCAGCAGTCCCCCAGCGAATGAGCAGTTCTTC.

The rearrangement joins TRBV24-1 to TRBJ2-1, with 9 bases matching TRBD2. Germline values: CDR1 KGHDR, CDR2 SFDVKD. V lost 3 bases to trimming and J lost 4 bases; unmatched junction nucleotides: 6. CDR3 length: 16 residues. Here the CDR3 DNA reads TGTGCCACCAGTGATCCACGACTAGCGGTTTACAATGAGCAGTTCTTC. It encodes CATSDPRLAVYNEQFF.

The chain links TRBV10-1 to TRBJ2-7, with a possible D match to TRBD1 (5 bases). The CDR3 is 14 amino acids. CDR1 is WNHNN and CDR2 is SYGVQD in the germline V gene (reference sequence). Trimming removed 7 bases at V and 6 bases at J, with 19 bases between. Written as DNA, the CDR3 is TGCGCCAGCAACTCACCTCTGGGGCGGTCCGAGCAGTACTTC. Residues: CASNSPLGRSEQYF.

As DNA, the CDR3 is TGTGCCAGCAGCAGAGGGACAGGTATAGCCGGGGAGCTGTTTTTT. This sequence encodes CASSRGTGIAGELFF. V usage is TRBV9 and J usage is TRBJ2-2, with 8 nucleotides matching TRBD1. Germline values: CDR1 SGDLS, CDR2 YYNGEE. The V segment lost 4 bases and the J segment 6 bases; nucleotides outside the gene matches: 8. CDR3 length: 15 residues.

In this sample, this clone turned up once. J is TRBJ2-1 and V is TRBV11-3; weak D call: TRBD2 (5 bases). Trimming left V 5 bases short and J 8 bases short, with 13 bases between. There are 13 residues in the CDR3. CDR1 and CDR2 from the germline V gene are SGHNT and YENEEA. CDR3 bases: TGTGCCAGCAGCCCCTCACTAGTTTATGAGCAGTTCTTC. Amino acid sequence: CASSPSLVYEQFF.

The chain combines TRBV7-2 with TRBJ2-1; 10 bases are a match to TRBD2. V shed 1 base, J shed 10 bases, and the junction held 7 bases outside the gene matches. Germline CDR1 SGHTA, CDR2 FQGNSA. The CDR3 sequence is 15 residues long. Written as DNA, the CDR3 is TGTGCCAGCAGCTTAGGAGCTAGCGGGAGATTAGAGCAGTTCTTC. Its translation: CASSLGASGRLEQFF.

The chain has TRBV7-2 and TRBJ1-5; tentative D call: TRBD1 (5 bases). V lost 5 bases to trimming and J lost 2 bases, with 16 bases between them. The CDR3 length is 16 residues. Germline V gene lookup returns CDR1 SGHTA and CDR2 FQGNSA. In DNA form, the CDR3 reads TGTGCCAGCAGCACCACCGGCGGCAGGGGCAATCAGCCCCAGCATTTT. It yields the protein CASSTTGGRGNQPQHF.

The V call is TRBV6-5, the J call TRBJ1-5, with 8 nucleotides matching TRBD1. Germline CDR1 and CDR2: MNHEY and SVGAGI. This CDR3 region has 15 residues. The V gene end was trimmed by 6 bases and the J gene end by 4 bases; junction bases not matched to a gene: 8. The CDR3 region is CASSAEQGVNQPQHF. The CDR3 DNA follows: TGTGCCAGCAGCGCCGAACAGGGGGTGAATCAGCCCCAGCATTTT.

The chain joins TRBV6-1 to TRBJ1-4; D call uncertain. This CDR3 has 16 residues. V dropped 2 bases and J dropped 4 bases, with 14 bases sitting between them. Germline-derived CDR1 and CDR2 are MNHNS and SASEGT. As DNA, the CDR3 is TGTGCCAGCAGTGAAAATTCCGGTCCTCGTAATGAAAAACTGTTTTTT. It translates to CASSENSGPRNEKLFF.

CDR3 in DNA: TGTGCCAGCAGCTTGGGGGGGATCACTGAAGCTTTCTTT. Protein product: CASSLGGITEAFF. The chain recombines TRBV7-9 with TRBJ1-1, with a possible D match to TRBD1 (5 bases). CDR1 and CDR2 (germline): SEHNR, FQNEAQ (reference sequence). V was pared by 3 bases and J by 4 bases, with 9 bases between. This CDR3 spans 13 amino acids.

The CDR3 loop reads CASSPPTQFSYNEQFF. For the CDR3, the DNA is TGTGCCAGCTCACCTCCGACACAGTTCTCCTACAATGAGCAGTTCTTC. The chain couples TRBV18 to TRBJ2-1; the D is unclear. Germline CDR1 KGHSH, CDR2 LQKENI. The CDR3 totals 16 residues. Trimming pared 3 bases from V and 0 bases from J, leaving 12 bases between.

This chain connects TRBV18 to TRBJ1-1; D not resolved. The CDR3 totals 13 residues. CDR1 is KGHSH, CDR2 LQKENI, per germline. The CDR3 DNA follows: TGTGCAGGGCGGTTTCGGGAGGGCACTGAAGCTTTCTTT. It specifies CAGRFREGTEAFF.

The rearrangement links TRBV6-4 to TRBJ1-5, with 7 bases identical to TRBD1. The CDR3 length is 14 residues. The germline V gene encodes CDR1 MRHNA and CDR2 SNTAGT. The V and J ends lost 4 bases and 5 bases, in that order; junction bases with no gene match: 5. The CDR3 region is CASSAGGSDQPQHF. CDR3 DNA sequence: TGTGCCAGCAGTGCAGGGGGAAGCGATCAGCCCCAGCATTTT.

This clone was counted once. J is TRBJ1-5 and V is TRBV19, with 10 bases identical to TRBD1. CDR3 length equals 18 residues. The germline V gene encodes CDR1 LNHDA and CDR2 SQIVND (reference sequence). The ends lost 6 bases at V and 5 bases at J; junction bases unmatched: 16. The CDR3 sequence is CASRRTQARTGGYQPQHF. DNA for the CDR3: TGTGCCAGTAGGAGGACCCAGGCCCGGACAGGGGGGTATCAGCCCCAGCATTTT.

The CDR3 here is CASSLTGRETQYF. The CDR3, as DNA: TGTGCCAGCAGTTTGACAGGCCGGGAGACCCAGTACTTC. The V call is TRBV6-5, the J call TRBJ2-5; TRBD1 might be the D (6 bases). Trimming removed 4 bases at V and 5 bases at J, with 11 bases between. The CDR3 spans 13 residues. Germline-derived CDR1 and CDR2 are MNHEY and SVGAGI.

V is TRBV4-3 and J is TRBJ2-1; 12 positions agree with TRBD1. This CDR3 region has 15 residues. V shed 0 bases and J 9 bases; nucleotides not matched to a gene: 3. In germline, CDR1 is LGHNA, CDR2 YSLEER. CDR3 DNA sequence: TGCGCCAGCAGCCAAGAGGGACAGGGGGCACGTGAGCAGTTCTTC. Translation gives CASSQEGQGAREQFF.

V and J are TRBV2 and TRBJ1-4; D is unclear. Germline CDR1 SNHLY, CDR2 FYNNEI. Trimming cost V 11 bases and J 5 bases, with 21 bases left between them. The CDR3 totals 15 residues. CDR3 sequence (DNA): TGTGCCGGCTTGGGTAGGGAGGGTCTAAATGAAAAACTGTTTTTT. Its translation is CAGLGREGLNEKLFF.

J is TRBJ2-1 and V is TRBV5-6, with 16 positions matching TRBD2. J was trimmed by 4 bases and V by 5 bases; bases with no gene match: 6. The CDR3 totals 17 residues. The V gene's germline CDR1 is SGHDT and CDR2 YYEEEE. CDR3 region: CASRTGTSGGAYNEQFF. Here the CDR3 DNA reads TGTGCCAGCAGAACCGGGACTAGCGGGGGGGCGTACAATGAGCAGTTCTTC.

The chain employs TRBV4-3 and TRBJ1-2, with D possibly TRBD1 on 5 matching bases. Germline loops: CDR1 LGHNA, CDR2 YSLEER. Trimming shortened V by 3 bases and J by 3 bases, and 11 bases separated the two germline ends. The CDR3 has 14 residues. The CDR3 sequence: CASSQARQYYGYTF. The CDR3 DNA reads TGCGCCAGCAGCCAGGCCAGACAGTACTATGGCTACACCTTC.

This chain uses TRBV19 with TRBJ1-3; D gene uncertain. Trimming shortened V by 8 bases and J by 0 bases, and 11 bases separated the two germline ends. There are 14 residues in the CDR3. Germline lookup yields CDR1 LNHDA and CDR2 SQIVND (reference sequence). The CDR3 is CASRSQPSGNTIYF. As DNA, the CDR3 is TGTGCCAGTCGGAGCCAACCCTCTGGAAACACCATATATTTT. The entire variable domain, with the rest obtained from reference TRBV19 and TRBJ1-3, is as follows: DGGITQSPKYLFRKEGQNVTLSCEQNLNHDAMYWYRQDPGQGLRLIYYSQIVNDFQKGDIAEGYSVSREKKESFPLTVTSAQKNPTAFYLCASRSQPSGNTIYFGEGSWLTVV.

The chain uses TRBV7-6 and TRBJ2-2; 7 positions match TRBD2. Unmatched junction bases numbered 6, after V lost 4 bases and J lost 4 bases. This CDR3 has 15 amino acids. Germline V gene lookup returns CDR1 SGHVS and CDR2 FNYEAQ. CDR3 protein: CASSWEGGGTGELFF. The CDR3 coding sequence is TGTGCCAGCAGCTGGGAGGGCGGTGGCACCGGGGAGCTGTTTTTT.

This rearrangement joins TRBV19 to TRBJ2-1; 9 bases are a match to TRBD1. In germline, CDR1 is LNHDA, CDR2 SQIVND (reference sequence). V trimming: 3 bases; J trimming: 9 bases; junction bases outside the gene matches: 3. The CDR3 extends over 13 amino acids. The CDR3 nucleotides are TGTGCCAGTAGTATCGGACAGGGGCTTGAGCAGTTCTTC. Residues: CASSIGQGLEQFF.

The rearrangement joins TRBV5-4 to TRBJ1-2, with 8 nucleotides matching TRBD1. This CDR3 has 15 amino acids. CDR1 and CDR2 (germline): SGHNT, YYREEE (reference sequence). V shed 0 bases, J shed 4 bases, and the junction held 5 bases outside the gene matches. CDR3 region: CASSLVDRGSYGYTF. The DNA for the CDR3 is TGTGCCAGCAGCTTGGTTGACAGGGGATCCTATGGCTACACCTTC. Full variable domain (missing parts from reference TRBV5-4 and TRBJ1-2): ETGVTQSPTHLIKTRGQQVTLRCSSQSGHNTVSWYQQALGQGPQFIFQYYREEENGRGNFPPRFSGLQFPNYSSELNVNALELDDSALYLCASSLVDRGSYGYTFGSGTRLTVV.